The sample holds many counts of the clone carrying this T cell receptor (beta chain). The antigen remains unidentified. Points from the study as a whole: Larger-cohort validation covered only one TCR beta V-J rearrangement. Tumor memory CD4+ T cell TCR gene usage clustered with blood and lymph node memory CD4+ cells and lymph node naive CD4+ cells. Tumor Tregs overlapped most with tumor, then blood, naive CD4+ cells.

In germline, CDR1 is MNHNY, CDR2 SVGAGI (reference sequence). CDR3 size: 16 residues. V lost 4 bases to trimming and J lost 10 bases; unmatched junction nucleotides: 11. Constant-region reverse primers amplified full-length variable regions, followed by semi-nested Nested Universal Primer A PCR. TCRdb used MiXCR to reprocess the 5' RACE reads, holding one entry per CDR3 protein. The sample has about 32,000 distinct CDR3 sequences, 25% to 30% seen once. Treg sorting used a CD4+CD25+CD127-/low gate. The clonotype originates from a female donor with breast cancer. The chain employs TRBV6-6 and TRBJ1-6, with 9 nucleotides matching TRBD1. Input material: tumor-infiltrating Tregs sorted from the breast tumor. The DNA for the CDR3 is TGTGCCAGCAGTTCTAAGGACAGGGGTATGGAATCACCCCTCCACTTT. This translates into CASSSKDRGMESPLHF.